The T cell receptor (beta chain) described here comes from a study of T cells in Graves' hyperthyroidism and ophthalmopathy. Study in general: Peripheral blood samples were taken at initial diagnosis, prior to any treatment.

Template material for amplifying TCR beta CDR3 regions consisted of RNA transcripts. HTBI primers were employed in a first-round RT-PCR of the TCR CDR3. MiXCR, run by TCRdb on the multiplex PCR reads, gives a single entry per CDR3 protein. This repertoire shows around 600,000 distinct CDR3 sequences, about 14% found once; its top ten account for under 15%. Study results and limitations: Ophthalmopathy was model-predicted a median around 6.7 months pre-onset.

As concerns this clonotype: Its antigen is as yet unknown.

This CDR3 spans 16 amino acids. Looked up from germline, CDR1 is MNHEY and CDR2 is SVGAGI. The V gene lost 0 bases and the J gene lost 10 bases, with 21 bases spanning the gap. The receptor comes from a woman aged 50 to 65 with Graves' ophthalmopathy. Sample: blood. This chain links TRBV6-5 with TRBJ1-1; the D gene is possibly TRBD1 (6 bases). CDR3 in DNA: TGTGCCAGCAGTTACTCGGTCGGCCGGGGGCTGCTTGGAGCTTTCTTT. This translates into CASSYSVGRGLLGAFF.